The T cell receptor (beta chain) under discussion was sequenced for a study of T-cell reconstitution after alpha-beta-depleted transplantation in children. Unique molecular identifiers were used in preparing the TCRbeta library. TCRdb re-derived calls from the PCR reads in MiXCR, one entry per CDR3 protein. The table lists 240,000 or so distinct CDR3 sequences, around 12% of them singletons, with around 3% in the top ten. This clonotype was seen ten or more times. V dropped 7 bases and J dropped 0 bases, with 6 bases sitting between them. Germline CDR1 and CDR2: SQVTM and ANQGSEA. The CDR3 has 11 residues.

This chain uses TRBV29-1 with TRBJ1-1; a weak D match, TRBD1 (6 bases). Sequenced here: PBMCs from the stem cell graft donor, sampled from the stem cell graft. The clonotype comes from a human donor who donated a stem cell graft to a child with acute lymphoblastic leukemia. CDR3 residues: CSGTVNTEAFF. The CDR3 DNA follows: TGCAGCGGGACAGTGAACACTGAAGCTTTCTTT.